One sample yielded the 29 T cell receptor beta chains listed below, sequenced in a study of T cells in Graves' hyperthyroidism and ophthalmopathy (dated by TCRdb to the late 2010s). Libraries were built with multiplex PCR. TCRdb names Illumina HiSeq 2000 as the instrument used. Amplification of TCR beta CDR3 regions was carried out from RNA transcripts. The TCR CDR3 was subjected to a first round of RT-PCR using the HTBI primer set and the Qiagen OneStep RT-PCR kit. TCRdb handled the public reads itself, with Q25 trimming in fastp and clone calling in MiXCR, and kept productive beta chains. Each CDR3 protein appears once, grouped with its most common genes and DNA. The sample table records 750,000 to 900,000 distinct CDR3 sequences; more than 30% of these occur just once. Jointly, the top ten make up about 8.9% of the sample. The sequenced sample consisted of blood. The source of these receptors is a man younger than 30 with Graves' hyperthyroidism.

The V call is TRBV15, the J call TRBJ2-5; TRBD2 might be the D (6 bases). V was cut by 0 bases and J by 5 bases, with 10 bases left in between. The CDR3 length is 14 residues. CDR1 is LNHNV and CDR2 is YYDKDF in the germline V gene (reference sequence). The CDR3, as DNA: TGTGCCACCAGCAGAGATCAGCGGGTTGAGACCCAGTACTTC. Its protein is CATSRDQRVETQYF.

This chain links TRBV5-1 with TRBJ2-5; 7 positions agree with TRBD1. In germline, CDR1 is SGHRS, CDR2 YFSETQ. This CDR3 contains 15 residues. V shed 4 bases and J 1 base; nucleotides not matched to a gene: 7. Here the CDR3 reads CASSILGTVQETQYF. The CDR3 DNA reads TGCGCCAGCAGCATCTTAGGGACAGTCCAAGAGACCCAGTACTTC.

As concerns this clonotype: A much larger clone sits a single nucleotide away, making a read error possible. This chain's CDR3 is CASSLALSGQMNSPLHF. CDR3 DNA: TGTGCCAGCAGCTTAGCGCTCTCGGGACAGATGAATTCACCCCTCCACTTT. The chain employs TRBV7-2 and TRBJ1-6; TRBD1 aligns across 7 bases. The germline V gene has CDR1 SGHTA and CDR2 FQGNSA. J gave up 7 bases and V 0 bases, and 9 bases lay outside the gene matches. This CDR3 comprises 17 residues.

The chain uses TRBV7-9 and TRBJ2-3; D uncertain. The V gene lost 5 bases and the J gene lost 10 bases, with 19 bases spanning the gap. The CDR3 sequence is 14 residues long. CDR1 is SEHNR and CDR2 is FQNEAQ in the germline V gene (reference sequence). CDR3 sequence reads: CASSLGEPVGAQYF. CDR3 bases: TGTGCCAGCAGCCTGGGCGAGCCAGTTGGTGCGCAGTATTTT. The full variable domain, with the rest looked up from reference TRBV7-9 and TRBJ2-3, is DTGVSQNPRHKITKRGQNVTFRCDPISEHNRLYWYRQTLGQGPEFLTYFQNEAQLEKSRLLSDRFSAERPKGSFSTLEIQRTEQGDSAMYLCASSLGEPVGAQYFGPGTRLTVL.

The table lists this clonotype with a few counts. The chain carries TRBV4-1 and TRBJ1-2; TRBD1 might be the D (5 bases). The CDR3 totals 15 residues. Germline V gene data show CDR1 as MGHRA and CDR2 as YSYEKL. V was trimmed by 4 bases and J by 1 base, leaving 13 bases between them. CDR3 amino acids: CASSPTSQVNYGYTF. Written as DNA, the CDR3 is TGCGCCAGCAGCCCCACCTCACAGGTTAACTATGGCTACACCTTC.

As for this clonotype: This could be a read error, since a much larger clone is one nucleotide away. The J gene is TRBJ1-2, the V gene TRBV25-1; D is unresolved. V lost 2 bases and J 6 bases, leaving 13 bases between the germline ends. CDR1 is MGHDK and CDR2 is SYGVNS in the germline V gene. This CDR3 comprises 14 residues. This CDR3 is CASSEEFLGNGYTF. In DNA, the CDR3 is TGTGCCAGCAGTGAAGAGTTCCTAGGAAATGGCTACACCTTC.

This clonotype has only a few counts. V is TRBV6-6 and J is TRBJ1-2; D gene ambiguous. The germline V gene encodes CDR1 MNHNY and CDR2 SVGAGI (reference sequence). The CDR3 is 14 residues long. V lost 5 bases to trimming and J lost 4 bases, with 14 bases between them. CDR3 sequence (DNA): TGTGCCAGCAGTCCCCGCGGGAAGGGCTATGGCTACACCTTC. Amino acids: CASSPRGKGYGYTF.

This clonotype was seen a handful of times. This chain connects TRBV29-1 to TRBJ1-1, with D perhaps matching TRBD1 (5 bases). V lost 3 bases and J lost 2, with 10 bases in between. Germline V gene lookup returns CDR1 SQVTM and CDR2 ANQGSEA. The CDR3 is made up of 13 amino acids. The CDR3 region has the DNA TGCAGCGTTGATTATCAGGGAAACACTGAAGCTTTCTTT. Translating it yields CSVDYQGNTEAFF.

This clonotype was counted a single time. V is TRBV9 and J is TRBJ1-2; TRBD1 matches 7 bases. Germline V gene sequence: CDR1 SGDLS, CDR2 YYNGEE. The CDR3 length is 17 residues. Unmatched junction bases numbered 10, after V lost 0 bases and J lost 2 bases. The CDR3 sequence is CASSVAVATGPNYGYTF. The DNA for the CDR3 is TGTGCCAGCAGCGTAGCTGTGGCGACAGGGCCCAACTATGGCTACACCTTC.

J is TRBJ1-2 and V is TRBV2, with TRBD1 identical over 9 bases. From germline, CDR1 is SNHLY and CDR2 FYNNEI. This CDR3 is built from 14 residues. Unmatched junction bases numbered 8, after V lost 4 bases and J lost 8 bases. CDR3 amino acids: CASSGGQGVKGYTF. The CDR3 DNA reads as TGTGCCAGCAGTGGGGGACAGGGAGTGAAAGGCTACACCTTC.

This clonotype was seen a handful of times. The V and J genes are TRBV7-2 and TRBJ1-2; TRBD1 might be the D (6 bases). The CDR3 sequence is 14 residues long. Germline V lookup: CDR1 SGHTA, CDR2 FQGNSA. Trimming removed 5 bases at V and 5 bases at J, with 15 bases between. CDR3 region: CASSPTGMGYGYTF. CDR3 bases: TGTGCCAGCAGCCCAACAGGGATGGGGTATGGCTACACCTTC.

This sequence joins TRBV2 and TRBJ2-7, with D uncertain. The V end was cut by 6 bases, the J end by 6 bases, with 21 bases between. CDR1 and CDR2 from the germline V gene are SNHLY and FYNNEI. This CDR3 is built from 15 residues. CDR3 loop: CASRAQISTLFEQYF. The CDR3 nucleotides are TGTGCCAGCAGGGCCCAGATATCGACACTCTTCGAGCAGTACTTC. The whole variable domain, remainder taken from reference TRBV2 and TRBJ2-7, is EPEVTQTPSHQVTQMGQEVILRCVPISNHLYFYWYRQILGQKVEFLVSFYNNEISEKSEIFDDQFSVERPDGSNFTLKIRSTKLEDSAMYFCASRAQISTLFEQYFGPGTRLTVT.

The V and J genes are TRBV7-2 and TRBJ1-3, with TRBD1 as a possible D gene (6 bases). CDR1 is SGHTA, CDR2 FQGNSA, per germline. The V gene lost 4 bases and the J gene lost 0 bases, with 13 bases spanning the gap. The CDR3 runs 16 residues. DNA of the CDR3: TGTGCCAGCAGCTGGAGGGACACATCCTCTGGAAACACCATATATTTT. Protein: CASSWRDTSSGNTIYF. Full variable domain (missing parts from reference TRBV7-2 and TRBJ1-3): GAGVSQSPSNKVTEKGKDVELRCDPISGHTALYWYRQSLGQGLEFLIYFQGNSAPDKSGLPSDRFSAERTGGSVSTLTIQRTQQEDSAVYLCASSWRDTSSGNTIYFGEGSWLTVV.

Points on this clonotype: A much larger clone differs from this one at a single base, so this may be a read error. The V gene is TRBV7-9, the J gene TRBJ1-1; D call uncertain. The germline CDR1 and CDR2 sequences are SEHNR and FQNEAQ (reference sequence). CDR3 length: 13 amino acids. V was pared by 5 bases and J by 4 bases, with 11 bases between. The CDR3 region has the DNA TGTGCCAGCAGCCATGAGACAAGCACTGAAGCTTTCTTT. Protein product: CASSHETSTEAFF.

The chain joins TRBV2 to TRBJ1-4; D perhaps matches TRBD1 (6 bases). Trimming removed 5 bases from V and 6 bases from J, with 16 bases in between. The germline V gene has CDR1 SNHLY and CDR2 FYNNEI. The CDR3 consists of 15 residues. This CDR3 is CASSLSGQSHEKLFF. In DNA, the CDR3 is TGTGCCAGCAGTTTGTCTGGACAGTCTCATGAAAAACTGTTTTTT.

The rearrangement uses TRBV29-1 and TRBJ2-6; D call uncertain. There are 9 residues in the CDR3. Trimming took 5 bases from V and 16 from J, leaving 9 bases between them. Germline CDR1 is SQVTM and CDR2 is ANQGSEA. This chain's CDR3 is CSVKNELTF. The CDR3 DNA sequence: TGCAGCGTTAAAAACGAGCTGACTTTC.

This clonotype occurred many times. Sequence at one end of the junction differs from germline and may be a read error. The chain employs TRBV7-7 and TRBJ2-5; D is undetermined. CDR1 and CDR2 from the germline V gene are SSHAT and FNYEAQ (reference sequence). There are 13 residues in the CDR3. CDR3 sequence (DNA): TGTGCTAGCAGCTCTTGGCACGAAGAGACCCAGTACTTC. The encoded protein is CASSSWHEETQYF.

This clonotype has more than one count but fewer than ten. J is TRBJ2-5 and V is TRBV4-1; D is tentatively TRBD1 or TRBD2 (5 bases each). This CDR3 comprises 14 residues. The germline CDR1 and CDR2 sequences are MGHRA and YSYEKL. Trimming cost V 6 bases and J 2 bases, with 13 bases left between them. Here the CDR3 reads CASRRTGTQETQYF. CDR3 nucleotide sequence: TGCGCCAGCAGAAGAACCGGGACGCAAGAGACCCAGTACTTC.

This rearrangement joins TRBV7-2 to TRBJ1-3; D uncertain. Looked up from germline, CDR1 is SGHTA and CDR2 is FQGNSA. The V and J ends lost 5 bases and 3 bases respectively, with 14 bases between them. There are 15 residues in the CDR3. In nucleotides, the CDR3 is TGTGCCAGCAGCCGCGCCGCGGGATATGGAAACACCATATATTTT. This gives the protein CASSRAAGYGNTIYF.

The chain is built from TRBV20-1 and TRBJ1-4; no definite D call. Germline CDR1 and CDR2: DFQATT and SNEGSKA (reference sequence). V lost 7 bases, J lost 0 bases, and 9 bases lay in between. The CDR3 covers 13 residues. CDR3: CSVTRSTNEKLFF. The CDR3 nucleotides read TGCAGTGTTACAAGATCAACTAATGAAAAACTGTTTTTT.

The table lists this clonotype with many counts. The chain joins TRBV7-2 to TRBJ2-7; tentatively, D is TRBD2 (6 bases). Trimming took 5 bases from V and 5 from J, leaving 16 bases between them. CDR1 is SGHTA, CDR2 FQGNSA, per germline. The CDR3 extends over 14 amino acids. CDR3 sequence: CASSPLLANHEQYF. CDR3 coding DNA: TGTGCCAGCAGCCCCCTACTAGCTAACCACGAGCAGTACTTC. Full variable domain (rest looked up from reference TRBV7-2 and TRBJ2-7): GAGVSQSPSNKVTEKGKDVELRCDPISGHTALYWYRQSLGQGLEFLIYFQGNSAPDKSGLPSDRFSAERTGGSVSTLTIQRTQQEDSAVYLCASSPLLANHEQYFGPGTRLTVT.

This clonotype has at least ten counts. The chain employs TRBV9 and TRBJ2-7, with D perhaps matching TRBD1 (6 bases). V lost 8 bases to trimming and J lost 3 bases, with 12 bases between them. Germline-derived CDR1 and CDR2 are SGDLS and YYNGEE. The length of the CDR3 is 12 residues. CDR3 nucleotide sequence: TGTGCCAGTAGTGGACAGAGCTACGAGCAGTACTTC. This gives the protein CASSGQSYEQYF.

This clonotype has a count of ten or more. This chain's CDR3 is CASSLNSPDGEAFF. Written as DNA, the CDR3 is TGCGCCAGCAGCTTAAACAGCCCTGACGGTGAAGCTTTCTTT. The rearrangement links TRBV5-1 to TRBJ1-1; D remains unclear. Germline loops: CDR1 SGHRS, CDR2 YFSETQ. The germline V and J ends were trimmed by 2 bases and 7 bases, with 15 bases remaining between them. CDR3 length: 14 amino acids.

The rearrangement links TRBV2 to TRBJ1-6; D is undetermined. Germline V CDR1 and CDR2: SNHLY, FYNNEI. Trimming took off 7 bases at V and 13 bases at J, with 20 bases between the two ends. This CDR3 is 14 amino acids long. CDR3 loop: CASTDRTGNQPLHF. Written as DNA, the CDR3 is TGTGCCAGCACGGACCGAACGGGTAATCAGCCCCTCCACTTT.

V gene TRBV25-1 combines with J gene TRBJ2-7; a weak D match, TRBD2 (5 bases). Germline-derived CDR1 and CDR2 are MGHDK and SYGVNS. CDR3 size: 14 residues. V was pared by 6 bases and J by 2 bases, with 14 bases between. The DNA for the CDR3 is TGTGCCAGCAGCCAGGCTAGCCGGACCTACGAGCAGTACTTC. Encoded protein: CASSQASRTYEQYF.

In regard to this clonotype: A much larger clone differs from this one at a single base, so this may be a read error. The chain is built from TRBV5-1 and TRBJ1-6; perhaps TRBD1 as D (6 bases). Per germline, CDR1 SGHRS and CDR2 YFSETQ. The CDR3 contains 14 residues. Trimming pared 4 bases from V and 5 bases from J, leaving 10 bases between. The CDR3 nucleotides read TGCGCCAGCAGCGCGGGACACAATAATTCACCCCTCCACTTT. It translates to CASSAGHNNSPLHF.

This clonotype appeared many times. The rearrangement joins TRBV2 to TRBJ1-1, with D hard to call. Per the germline V gene, CDR1 is SNHLY and CDR2 is FYNNEI. V shed 4 bases and J shed 2 bases, with 5 bases lying between them. CDR3 length: 12 amino acids. The CDR3 is CASSVSNTEAFF. The CDR3 nucleotides are TGTGCCAGCAGTGTCAGTAACACTGAAGCTTTCTTT.

The genes are TRBV20-1 and TRBJ2-7, with D hard to call. The V gene's germline CDR1 is DFQATT and CDR2 SNEGSKA (reference sequence). The CDR3 length is 15 residues. V lost 3 bases and J 5 bases, leaving 20 bases between the germline ends. The CDR3, as DNA: TGCAGTGCTAGCTCTTTCCAAGTTTTTAGGGACGAGCAGTACTTC. This translates into CSASSFQVFRDEQYF.

This clonotype was seen many times. The V call is TRBV29-1, the J call TRBJ1-3; 9 bases agree with TRBD1. Germline CDR1 is SQVTM and CDR2 is ANQGSEA. V dropped 5 bases and J dropped 2; count of bases not matched to a gene: 1. There are 13 residues in the CDR3. CDR3 DNA sequence: TGCAGCGTTCACAGGGGGCCTGGAAACACCATATATTTT. Translation: CSVHRGPGNTIYF.